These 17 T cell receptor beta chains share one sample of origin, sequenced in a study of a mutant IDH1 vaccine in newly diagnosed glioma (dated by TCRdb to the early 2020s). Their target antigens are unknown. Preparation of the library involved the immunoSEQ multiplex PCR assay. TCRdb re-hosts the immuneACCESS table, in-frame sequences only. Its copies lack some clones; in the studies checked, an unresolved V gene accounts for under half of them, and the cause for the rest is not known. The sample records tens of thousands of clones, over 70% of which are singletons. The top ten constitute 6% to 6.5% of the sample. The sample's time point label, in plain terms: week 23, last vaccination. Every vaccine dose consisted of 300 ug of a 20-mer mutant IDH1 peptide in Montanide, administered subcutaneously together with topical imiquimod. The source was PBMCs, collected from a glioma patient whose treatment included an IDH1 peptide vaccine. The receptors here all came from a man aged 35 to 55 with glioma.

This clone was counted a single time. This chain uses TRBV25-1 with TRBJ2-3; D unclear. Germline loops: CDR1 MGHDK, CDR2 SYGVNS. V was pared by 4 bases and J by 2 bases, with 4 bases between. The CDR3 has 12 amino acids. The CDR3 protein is CASSGDTDTQYF. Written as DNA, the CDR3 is TGTGCCAGCAGTGGAGACACAGATACGCAGTATTTT. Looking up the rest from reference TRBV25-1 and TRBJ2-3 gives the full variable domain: EADIYQTPRYLVIGTGKKITLECSQTMGHDKMYWYQQDPGMELHLIHYSYGVNSTEKGDLSSESTVSRIRTEHFPLTLESARPSHTSQYLCASSGDTDTQYFGPGTRLTVL.

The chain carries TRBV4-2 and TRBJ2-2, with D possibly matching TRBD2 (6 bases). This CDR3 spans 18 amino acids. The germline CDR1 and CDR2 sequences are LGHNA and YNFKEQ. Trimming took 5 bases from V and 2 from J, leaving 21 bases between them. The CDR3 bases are TGTGCCAGCAGCACTGACCTAGCGTGGATTACCAACACCGGGGAGCTGTTTTTT. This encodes CASSTDLAWITNTGELFF.

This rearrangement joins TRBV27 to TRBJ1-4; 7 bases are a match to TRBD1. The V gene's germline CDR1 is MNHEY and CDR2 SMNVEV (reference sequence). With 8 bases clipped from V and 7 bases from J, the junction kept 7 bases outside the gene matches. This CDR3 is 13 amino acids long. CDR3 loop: CASGTALGEKLFF. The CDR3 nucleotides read TGTGCCAGCGGGACAGCCTTAGGTGAAAAACTGTTTTTT.

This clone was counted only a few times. The CDR3 reads CASSGTSGGGSYEQYF. CDR3 in DNA: TGCGCCAGCAGTGGCACTAGCGGGGGGGGGTCCTACGAGCAGTACTTC. J is TRBJ2-7 and V is TRBV10-2; 13 bases are a match to TRBD2. Germline CDR1 is WSHSY and CDR2 is SAAADI. V lost 4 bases to trimming and J lost 1 base; unmatched junction nucleotides: 4. The CDR3 totals 16 residues.

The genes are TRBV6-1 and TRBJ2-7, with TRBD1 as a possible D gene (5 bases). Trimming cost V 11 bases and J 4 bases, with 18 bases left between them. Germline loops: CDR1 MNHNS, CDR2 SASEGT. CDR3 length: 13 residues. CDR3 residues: CAAWGQADYEQYF. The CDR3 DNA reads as TGTGCCGCGTGGGGCCAGGCGGATTACGAGCAGTACTTC.

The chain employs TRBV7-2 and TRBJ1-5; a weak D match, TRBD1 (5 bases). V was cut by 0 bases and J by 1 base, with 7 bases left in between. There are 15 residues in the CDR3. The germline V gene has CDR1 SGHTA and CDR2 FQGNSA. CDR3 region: CASSLAGRSNQPQHF. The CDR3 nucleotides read TGTGCCAGCAGCTTAGCGGGGCGCAGCAATCAGCCCCAGCATTTT.

CDR3 nucleotide sequence: TGTGCCAGCAGTGAATGGGGCAGTCAAGCTTTCTTT. It specifies CASSEWGSQAFF. The chain couples TRBV2 to TRBJ1-1; D possibly corresponds to TRBD1 (5 bases). CDR3 length: 12 amino acids. Germline V lookup: CDR1 SNHLY, CDR2 FYNNEI. Deletions cut 2 bases from V and 9 bases from J, with 10 bases between.

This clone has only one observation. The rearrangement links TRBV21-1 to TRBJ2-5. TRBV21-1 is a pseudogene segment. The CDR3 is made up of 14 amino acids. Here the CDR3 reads CASKPARDGETQYF. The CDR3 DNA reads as TGTGCCAGCAAACCAGCCCGGGACGGAGAGACCCAGTACTTC.

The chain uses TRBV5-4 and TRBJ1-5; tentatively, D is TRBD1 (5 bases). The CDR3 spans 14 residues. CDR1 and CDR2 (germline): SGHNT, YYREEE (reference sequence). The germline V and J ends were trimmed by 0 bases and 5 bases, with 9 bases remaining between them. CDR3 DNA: TGTGCCAGCAGCTTGGGGGGGGTAGATCAGCCCCAGCATTTT. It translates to CASSLGGVDQPQHF.

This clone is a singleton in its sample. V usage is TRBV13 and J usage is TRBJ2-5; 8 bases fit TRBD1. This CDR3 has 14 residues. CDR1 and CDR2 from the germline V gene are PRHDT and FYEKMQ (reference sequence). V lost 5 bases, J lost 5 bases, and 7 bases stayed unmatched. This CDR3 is CASSETGVEETQYF. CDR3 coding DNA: TGTGCCAGCAGCGAGACAGGGGTAGAGGAGACCCAGTACTTC.

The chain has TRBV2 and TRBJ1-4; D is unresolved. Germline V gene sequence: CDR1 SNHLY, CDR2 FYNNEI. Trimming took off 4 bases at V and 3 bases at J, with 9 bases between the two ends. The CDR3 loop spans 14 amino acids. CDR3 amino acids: CASSVNSANEKLFF. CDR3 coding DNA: TGTGCCAGCAGTGTGAACTCCGCTAATGAAAAACTGTTTTTT.

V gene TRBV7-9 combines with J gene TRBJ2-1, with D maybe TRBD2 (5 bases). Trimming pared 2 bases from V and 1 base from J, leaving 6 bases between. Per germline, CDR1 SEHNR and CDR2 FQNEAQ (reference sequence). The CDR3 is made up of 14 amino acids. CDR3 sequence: CASSLTSSYNEQFF. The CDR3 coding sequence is TGTGCCAGCAGCTTAACTAGTTCCTACAATGAGCAGTTCTTC.

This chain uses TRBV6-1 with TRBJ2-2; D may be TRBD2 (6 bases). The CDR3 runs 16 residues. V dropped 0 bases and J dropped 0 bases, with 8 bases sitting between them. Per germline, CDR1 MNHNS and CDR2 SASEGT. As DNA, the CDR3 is TGTGCCAGCAGTGAAGCGCTAGCGCCGAACACCGGGGAGCTGTTTTTT. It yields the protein CASSEALAPNTGELFF.

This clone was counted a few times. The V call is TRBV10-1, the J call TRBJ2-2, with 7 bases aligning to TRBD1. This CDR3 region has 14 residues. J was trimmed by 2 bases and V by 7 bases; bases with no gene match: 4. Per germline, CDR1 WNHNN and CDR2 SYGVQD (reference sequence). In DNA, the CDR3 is TGCGCCAGCACCCGGGACAGCAACACCGGGGAGCTGTTTTTT. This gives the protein CASTRDSNTGELFF.

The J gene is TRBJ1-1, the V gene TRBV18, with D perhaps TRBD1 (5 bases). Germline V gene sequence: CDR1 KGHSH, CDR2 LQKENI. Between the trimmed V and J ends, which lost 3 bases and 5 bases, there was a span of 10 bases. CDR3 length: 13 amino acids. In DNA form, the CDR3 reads TGTGCCAGCTCACCTGCAGGGCGAACTGAAGCTTTCTTT. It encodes CASSPAGRTEAFF.

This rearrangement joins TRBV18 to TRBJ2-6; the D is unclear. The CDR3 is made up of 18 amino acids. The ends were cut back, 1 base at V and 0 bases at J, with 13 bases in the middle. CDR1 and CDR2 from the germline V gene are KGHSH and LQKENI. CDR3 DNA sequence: TGTGCCAGCTCACCACTGGGCCGCCTCCACTCTGGGGCCAACGTCCTGACTTTC. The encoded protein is CASSPLGRLHSGANVLTF.

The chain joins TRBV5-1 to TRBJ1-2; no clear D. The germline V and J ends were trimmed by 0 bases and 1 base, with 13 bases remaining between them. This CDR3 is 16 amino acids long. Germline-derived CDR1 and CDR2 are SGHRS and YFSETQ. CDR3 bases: TGCGCCAGCAGCTTGGCCGGGCAGGCTGATAACTATGGCTACACCTTC. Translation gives CASSLAGQADNYGYTF. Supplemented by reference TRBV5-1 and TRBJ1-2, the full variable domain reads KAGVTQTPRYLIKTRGQQVTLSCSPISGHRSVSWYQQTPGQGLQFLFEYFSETQRNKGNFPGRFSGRQFSNSRSEMNVSTLELGDSALYLCASSLAGQADNYGYTFGSGTRLTVV.